This is a list of T cell receptor beta chains from one sample in a study of blood T cells in healthy people across ages. TCRdb reprocessed the 5' RACE reads with MiXCR, giving one entry per CDR3 protein. This repertoire shows 750,000 to 950,000 distinct CDR3 sequences, roughly 26% found once; its top ten account for around 2.9%. These records were also assigned to another study, of T cells of mothers and their children.

Input material: blood. The receptors here all came from a boy aged 5-17 years in good health. Each CDR3 is given with its conserved first and last residue. A D gene is named only where the DNA matches it firmly. Not every row has a clone size; where given, it reads once, few, many or a size class.

14	few	TRBD2	TRBV6-2/TRBV6-3	TRBJ2-4	TGTGCCACTCGCGGGCGGGGGGCCATCTACATTCAGTACTTC	CATRGRGAIYIQYF
14	-	-	TRBV9	TRBJ1-5	TGTGCCAGCAGCGTAGGCCGGGTCAATCAGCCCCAGCATTTT	CASSVGRVNQPQHF
16	-	-	TRBV7-8	TRBJ1-1	TGTGCCAGCAGCTCCCATCCGACGGGGCTGAACACTGAAGCTTTCTTT	CASSSHPTGLNTEAFF
17	many	TRBD2	TRBV7-2	TRBJ2-3	TGTGCCAGCAGCTTAGCGCCACTAGCGGGGGCCACAGATACGCAGTATTTT	CASSLAPLAGATDTQYF
16	-	TRBD1	TRBV7-2	TRBJ1-1	TGTGCCAGCAGCTTAGGTTTTCCGGGACAGGGAACTGAAGCTTTCTTT	CASSLGFPGQGTEAFF
16	-	-	TRBV18	TRBJ2-1	TGTGCCAGCTCACCCCAGGGGGGACAGACGTACAATGAGCAGTTCTTC	CASSPQGGQTYNEQFF
13	once	-	TRBV5-1	TRBJ1-2	TGCGCCAGCAGCCTGGACGCTTCGGGCGGCTACACCTTC	CASSLDASGGYTF
12	-	TRBD1	TRBV29-1	TRBJ2-3	TGCAGCGTCCGGACAGGGGGTGATACGCAGTATTTT	CSVRTGGDTQYF
17	-	-	TRBV5-1	TRBJ2-1	TGCGCCAGCAGCTTGGATCAAGTGGGAAGGGCCTACAATGAGCAGTTCTTC	CASSLDQVGRAYNEQFF
18	-	TRBD2	TRBV12-5	TRBJ2-3	TGTGCTAGTGGTTTGGTACCGGGGACTAGCGGAGGAATTTATACGCAGTATTTT	CASGLVPGTSGGIYTQYF
17	-	TRBD1	TRBV7-2	TRBJ1-4	TGTGCCAGCAGCCCCCAGGGACAGGGAGAAGTCGGTGAAAAACTGTTTTTT	CASSPQGQGEVGEKLFF
11	few	-	TRBV20-1	TRBJ2-4	TGCAGTGCTAGAGCCCAGGACATTCAGTACTTC	CSARAQDIQYF
15	-	-	TRBV6-6	TRBJ1-2	TGTGCCAGCAGTACCACCCTGGGGGTGAACTATGGCTACACCTTC	CASSTTLGVNYGYTF
14	once	-	TRBV5-1	TRBJ2-2	TGCGCCAGCAGCTTATCCCCCACGACAGGGGAGCTGTTTTTT	CASSLSPTTGELFF
14	-	-	TRBV24-1	TRBJ2-4	TGTGCCGCCAGTGGGTCAGTGGACGGAAACATTCAGTACTTC	CAASGSVDGNIQYF
15	few	-	TRBV29-1	TRBJ2-7	TGCAGCGTTGAGGCCGACGGACCAAGCTCCTACGAGCAGTACTTC	CSVEADGPSSYEQYF
14	-	TRBD2	TRBV7-9	TRBJ2-7	TGTGCCAGCAGCCCTGCGGGGGGGCGCTACGAGCAGTACTTC	CASSPAGGRYEQYF
15	few	TRBD2	TRBV20-1	TRBJ2-7	TGCAGTGCTAGGGCGACTAGCGGGGGATCCTACGAGCAGTACTTC	CSARATSGGSYEQYF
16	few	-	TRBV12-3/TRBV12-4	TRBJ2-3	TGTGCCAGCAGTTTAGATCGGCGGGGTAGCACAGATACGCAGTATTTT	CASSLDRRGSTDTQYF
14	few	-	TRBV7-9	TRBJ1-2	TGTGCCGGCAGCATGACAGGTCGGGAAAATGGCTACACCTTC	CAGSMTGRENGYTF
16	-	-	TRBV15	TRBJ2-1	TGTGCCACCAGCTCCGGGACCGGAAGCTCCTACAATGAGCAGTTCTTC	CATSSGTGSSYNEQFF
16	-	-	TRBV28	TRBJ2-7	TGTGCCAGCAGTTTCCGGACTGGGCCTCGAGGGGACGAGCAGTACTTC	CASSFRTGPRGDEQYF
14	-	-	TRBV2	TRBJ2-5	TGTGCCAGCACGTCAAGAAGGGGTGGTGAGACCCAGTACTTC	CASTSRRGGETQYF
13	-	-	TRBV6-2/TRBV6-3	TRBJ2-7	TGTGCCAGCACCCCGGGCCAGTACTACGAGCAGTACTTC	CASTPGQYYEQYF
12	-	-	TRBV2	TRBJ1-1	TGTGCCAGCGGGGCCCGAAACACTGAAGCTTTCTTT	CASGARNTEAFF
15	few	TRBD2	TRBV20-1	TRBJ2-1	TGCAGTGCTGGAGGAGAGCGGGGTAGGTCGGATGAGCAGTTCTTC	CSAGGERGRSDEQFF
14	-	-	TRBV4-1	TRBJ1-1	TGCGCCAGCAGCCAAACCAAGGGGACCACTGAAGCTTTCTTT	CASSQTKGTTEAFF
16	few	-	TRBV5-1	TRBJ2-6	TGCGCCAGCAGCTTGGGGACGGAGCCTGGGGCCAACGTCCTGACTTTC	CASSLGTEPGANVLTF
15	-	TRBD1	TRBV12-3/TRBV12-4	TRBJ1-5	TGTGCCAGCAGGCCCGGGACAGCCATCAATCAGCCCCAGCATTTT	CASRPGTAINQPQHF
16	few	-	TRBV29-1	TRBJ2-1	TGCAGCGTGGGCCCCCTAGGGCCAGACGCCTACAATGAGCAGTTCTTC	CSVGPLGPDAYNEQFF
14	-	TRBD1	TRBV2	TRBJ2-1	TGTGCCACCCGACAGGGGAGCTCCTACAATGAGCAGTTCTTC	CATRQGSSYNEQFF
15	-	-	TRBV20-1	TRBJ1-5	TGCAGTGCTAGAATTAGAGGAAATAGCAATCAGCCCCAGCATTTT	CSARIRGNSNQPQHF
13	-	-	TRBV3-1	TRBJ1-2	TGTGCCAGCAGCCTACGAAGGACTAGCGGCTACACCTTC	CASSLRRTSGYTF
15	-	-	TRBV18	TRBJ2-5	TGTGCCAGCTCACCACCAACCCTTCCTCAAGAGACCCAGTACTTC	CASSPPTLPQETQYF
14	-	TRBD1	TRBV7-9	TRBJ2-7	TGTGCCAGCAGCTTACAAGGACAGGGTCTCGAGCAGTACTTC	CASSLQGQGLEQYF
16	-	TRBD1	TRBV28	TRBJ1-1	TGTGCCAGCGGCGGGACAGGGAGCTTTCGGAACACTGAAGCTTTCTTT	CASGGTGSFRNTEAFF
16	few	-	TRBV7-7	TRBJ2-2	TGTGCTAGCAGCCTACGGGCAGGGACGAACACCGGGGAGCTGTTTTTT	CASSLRAGTNTGELFF
15	-	TRBD1	TRBV6-1	TRBJ1-6	TGTGCCAGCAGTATACGGGACAGGGGGCAGTCACCCCTCCACTTT	CASSIRDRGQSPLHF
16	-	-	TRBV6-5	TRBJ2-2	TGTGCCAGCAGTTACTCTGGGGGGACCCACACCGGGGAGCTGTTTTTT	CASSYSGGTHTGELFF
15	few	-	TRBV4-1	TRBJ2-5	TGCGCCAGCAGCAATCGGGACAAGGTATTCGCGGAGCAGTACTTC	CASSNRDKVFAEQYF
17	-	TRBD2	TRBV6-5	TRBJ2-3	TGTGCCAGCAGTTACTCTGGGAGGGGAACTAGCACAGATACGCAGTATTTT	CASSYSGRGTSTDTQYF
15	-	-	TRBV5-1	TRBJ2-5	TGCGCCAGCAGCTCTGCCGGGACAATGAGAGAGACCCAGTACTTC	CASSSAGTMRETQYF
17	-	TRBD1	TRBV12-3/TRBV12-4	TRBJ2-3	TGTGCCAGCAGATATGACAGGGGGCTATGGGGCACAGATACGCAGTATTTT	CASRYDRGLWGTDTQYF
16	few	-	TRBV7-3	TRBJ2-3	TGTGCCAGCAGCTTAATTGCCGGGTTCGGCACAGATACGCAGTATTTT	CASSLIAGFGTDTQYF
14	few	TRBD1	TRBV7-2	TRBJ1-1	TGTGCCAGCAGCTCTGGACAGGGGGTCACTGAAGCTTTCTTT	CASSSGQGVTEAFF
15	-	-	TRBV7-3	TRBJ2-5	TGTGCCAGCAGCTTAACGTTACAGGGAAAAGAGACCCAGTACTTC	CASSLTLQGKETQYF
14	few	TRBD2	TRBV5-1	TRBJ2-7	TGCGCCAGCAGCTTGGGACTAGCAGACTACGAGCAGTACTTC	CASSLGLADYEQYF
17	few	TRBD2	TRBV7-3	TRBJ2-3	TGTGCCAGCAGCTTAACTACAGCGGGGGGAGGGTTGGATACGCAGTATTTT	CASSLTTAGGGLDTQYF
16	-	-	TRBV20-1	TRBJ2-1	TGCAGTGTCCCAGGGGCTAGCGGAAGCTCCTACAATGAGCAGTTCTTC	CSVPGASGSSYNEQFF
13	-	-	TRBV19	TRBJ2-1	TGTGCCACTGTGGGGTACGATTACAATGAGCAGTTCTTC	CATVGYDYNEQFF
13	few	TRBD2	TRBV20-1	TRBJ2-3	TGCAGTGCTCTTCTAGCGGGGGCTGATACGCAGTATTTT	CSALLAGADTQYF